Shown below are 5 T cell receptor beta chains from a single sample sequenced in a study of blood T cell repertoires in COVID-19. The data were produced by immunoSEQ multiplex PCR, yet TCRdb's version contains in-frame clones alone and is incomplete. The sample has fewer than 200,000 clones, less than 90% seen once. Sequenced material: peripheral blood. The receptors stem from a woman aged 70-85 years with COVID-19, enrolled during active disease.

This rearrangement joins TRBV2 to TRBJ2-5; 14 bases are shared with TRBD2. The germline gives CDR1 SNHLY, CDR2 FYNNEI. The J segment lost 5 bases and the V segment lost 4 bases, leaving 3 bases of the junction unmatched. This CDR3 comprises 15 residues. CDR3 protein: CASSGTSGRRETQYF. The CDR3 region has the DNA TGTGCCAGCAGTGGGACTAGCGGGAGGAGGGAGACCCAGTACTTC.

The V gene is TRBV5-1, the J gene TRBJ1-1, with unresolved D. The length of the CDR3 is 14 residues. V was trimmed by 1 base and J by 5 bases, leaving 12 bases between them. Per the germline V gene, CDR1 is SGHRS and CDR2 is YFSETQ. The CDR3 spells CASSLSVDWTEAFF. The CDR3 region has the DNA TGCGCCAGCAGCTTGAGCGTGGATTGGACTGAAGCTTTCTTT.

CDR3 loop: CATQGGTYEQYF. For the CDR3, the DNA is TGTGCCACCCAGGGGGGCACCTACGAGCAGTACTTC. This sequence joins TRBV28 and TRBJ2-7; tentative D call: TRBD1 (7 bases). The V and J ends lost 10 bases and 2 bases respectively, with 12 bases between them. Germline V gene data show CDR1 as MDHEN and CDR2 as SYDVKM. The CDR3 runs 12 residues.

The chain recombines TRBV7-2 with TRBJ1-3; D is ambiguous. Trimming left V 5 bases short and J 6 bases short, with 23 bases between. The CDR3 length is 17 residues. CDR1 and CDR2 from the germline V gene are SGHTA and FQGNSA. The CDR3 sequence: CASSLKASGVLLNTIYF. DNA for the CDR3: TGTGCCAGCAGCCTAAAGGCATCGGGAGTTCTTCTAAACACCATATATTTT.

This chain connects TRBV7-3 to TRBJ2-1; the D gene is possibly TRBD1 (6 bases). Germline V gene lookup returns CDR1 SGHTA and CDR2 FQGTGA. The CDR3 spans 15 residues. The V end lost 3 bases, the J end lost 2 bases, and 11 bases lay between the germline ends. The CDR3 region is CASSFEGVTYNEQFF. In DNA form, the CDR3 reads TGTGCCAGCAGCTTCGAGGGGGTCACCTACAATGAGCAGTTCTTC.